This TCR beta chain was retrieved from a study of blood T cell repertoires in COVID-19. Produced via immunoSEQ multiplex PCR; TCRdb's table is partial and in-frame only. The sample lists a few hundred thousand clones, approximately 80% seen once, with around 9.3% in the top ten. The V end lost 4 bases, the J end lost 8 bases, and 9 bases lay between the germline ends. CDR3 length equals 12 residues. The germline CDR1 and CDR2 sequences are SNHLY and FYNNEI. This clone appeared a few times. J is TRBJ2-1 and V is TRBV2; weak D call: TRBD1 (7 bases). Sequencing was carried out using peripheral blood. The clonotype was recovered from a woman aged 80 or over with acute or convalescent COVID-19. CDR3 nucleotides: TGTGCCAGCAGTGCAGGGGGGTATGAGCAGTTCTTC. It is translated as CASSAGGYEQFF.